The present T cell receptor beta chain was sequenced within a study of T-cell reconstitution after alpha-beta-depleted transplantation in children. Findings and caveats of the study: Newly generated T cells supplied most T-cell counts and diversity one year post-transplant. Reports say that about two months after transplant, the alpha-beta T cells came out of several hundred graft clones that had expanded. Some patients' high day-60 TCRbeta diversity was traced to surviving recipient T cells and thymic progenitors.

V gave up 2 bases and J gave up 6 bases, with 13 bases separating them. The germline V gene has CDR1 DFQATT and CDR2 SNEGSKA (reference sequence). The CDR3 loop spans 14 amino acids. In its sample, this clonotype was seen many times. Its antigen is not known. Unique molecular identifiers were incorporated during preparation of the TCRbeta library. MiXCR was run by TCRdb on the PCR reads, yielding one entry per CDR3 protein. The sample lists over 450,000 distinct CDR3 sequences; roughly a tenth were seen once. This TCR was recovered from a child aged 2 to 9 with inherited bone marrow failure, due to receive a stem cell transplant. The chain recombines TRBV20-1 with TRBJ1-4, with D unresolved. The source was PBMCs, collected before TCRalphabeta/CD19-depleted stem cell transplant. CDR3 protein: CSARFRGNYEKLFF. The CDR3, as DNA: TGCAGTGCTAGATTTCGGGGAAATTATGAAAAACTGTTTTTT.